This entry is about one TCR beta chain. As yet, its antigen is unknown. The Oncomine TCR Beta short-read assay generated sequence data from the DNA of cultured CD4+ T cells. MiXCR was run by TCRdb on the PCR reads, yielding one entry per CDR3 protein. The sample carries some 18,000 distinct CDR3 sequences, less than 85% recorded once. These data belong to a study of vaccination and CD4 T cells after COVID-19. The CDR3 sequence is 12 residues long. Germline CDR1 LNHDA, CDR2 SQIVND (reference sequence). V was trimmed by 8 bases and J by 6 bases, leaving 13 bases between them. Treatment defined: roughly 11-day PBMC culture with coronavirus spike peptide pools or control peptides (ViraFEST assay).

The sequenced sample was CD4+ T cells from blood, cultured in vitro. The chain uses TRBV19 and TRBJ1-2; maybe TRBD1 (6 bases). The source is a human donor who had recovered from COVID-19. The CDR3 DNA reads TGTGCCAGTTCTCGGAGGACAGATGGCTACACCTTC. It specifies CASSRRTDGYTF.